This entry concerns a single T cell receptor beta chain. The antigen remains undetermined. This sample was included in a study of T cell repertoires in cytomegalovirus infection. Study in general: Indications came from public TCR beta signatures; they pointed to CMV infection and to a matching HLA type. Study-wide findings and caveats: The ex vivo response was dominated by HLA-C-restricted CMV-specific TCR beta clonotypes.

The V gene's germline CDR1 is SGHTA and CDR2 FQGNSA. Trimming shortened V by 3 bases and J by 3 bases, and 12 bases separated the two germline ends. The CDR3 runs to 15 residues. TCRdb called the reads again in MiXCR, with one record for every CDR3 protein. The sample includes roughly 630,000 distinct CDR3 sequences, roughly 26% of them seen just once. The clonotype comes from a human donor in good health (CMV status not recorded). Some clones in this sample may be carry-over from other donors' samples. The chain combines TRBV7-2 with TRBJ2-1; D might be TRBD1 (6 bases). Sequencing was performed on CD8+ T cells from PBMCs. The CDR3 nucleotides read TGTGCCAGCAGCTTCGACAGGCTCCTCTACAATGAGCAGTTCTTC. It yields the protein CASSFDRLLYNEQFF.